This passage covers 20 T cell receptor beta chains from one sample sequenced in a study of blood T cell repertoires in COVID-19. The data were produced by immunoSEQ multiplex PCR, yet TCRdb's version contains in-frame clones alone and is incomplete. The sample has some 62,000 clones; roughly 82% are singletons. The sample comprised peripheral blood. These receptors originate from a human donor in a cohort sampled during active COVID-19.

V and J are TRBV6-5 and TRBJ1-2, with a tentative D call TRBD1 (6 bases). The germline gives CDR1 MNHEY, CDR2 SVGAGI. The V end lost 10 bases, the J end lost 7 bases, and 16 bases lay between the germline ends. The CDR3 extends over 12 amino acids. The CDR3 loop reads CAIYTGTSGYTF. In nucleotides, the CDR3 is TGTGCCATCTATACCGGGACATCTGGCTACACCTTC.

This chain connects TRBV27 to TRBJ2-1; 11 bases fit TRBD2. V lost 6 bases, J lost 9 bases, and 7 bases stayed unmatched. Germline V gene lookup returns CDR1 MNHEY and CDR2 SMNVEV (reference sequence). The CDR3 is 14 amino acids. CDR3 region: CASRSSGGALEQFF. CDR3 DNA: TGTGCCAGCAGGAGTAGCGGGGGGGCTCTTGAGCAGTTCTTC.

The DNA for the CDR3 is TGTGCCAGCAGCCCGGGCGCGCTAGCGGGGGGTAATGAGCAGTTCTTC. This gives the protein CASSPGALAGGNEQFF. The V gene is TRBV11-2, the J gene TRBJ2-1, with TRBD2 identical over 11 bases. Unmatched junction bases numbered 10, after V lost 5 bases and J lost 7 bases. The V gene's germline CDR1 is SGHAT and CDR2 FQNNGV. The CDR3 contains 16 residues.

V usage is TRBV7-2 and J usage is TRBJ2-2, with D hard to call. V was cut by 6 bases and J by 5 bases, with 4 bases left in between. Germline V lookup: CDR1 SGHTA, CDR2 FQGNSA. The CDR3 runs to 11 residues. This chain's CDR3 is CASRATGELFF. The DNA of the CDR3 is TGTGCCAGCAGGGCAACCGGGGAGCTGTTTTTT.

V is TRBV5-1 and J is TRBJ2-1; 11 bases fit TRBD1. V lost 0 bases to trimming and J lost 10 bases; unmatched junction nucleotides: 0. Germline V gene lookup returns CDR1 SGHRS and CDR2 YFSETQ. CDR3 size: 13 residues. The CDR3 nucleotides read TGCGCCAGCAGCTTGGGGGACAGGGGGGAGCAGTTCTTC. This codes for CASSLGDRGEQFF.

The chain couples TRBV2 to TRBJ2-7; 7 bases fit TRBD1. The J segment lost 4 bases and the V segment lost 6 bases, leaving 0 bases of the junction unmatched. The CDR3 sequence is 11 residues long. The V gene's germline CDR1 is SNHLY and CDR2 FYNNEI. CDR3 sequence reads: CASSRGYEQYF. The DNA for the CDR3 is TGTGCCAGCAGCAGGGGGTACGAGCAGTACTTC.

The chain combines TRBV30 with TRBJ1-1; possibly TRBD1 for D (5 bases). CDR3 length equals 11 residues. Germline lookup yields CDR1 GTSNPN and CDR2 SVGIG (reference sequence). V shed 3 bases and J shed 11 bases, with 13 bases lying between them. The CDR3 loop reads CAWSPGVEAFF. The CDR3, as DNA: TGTGCCTGGAGCCCGGGGGTAGAGGCTTTCTTT.

The CDR3 DNA reads TGTGCCAGCAGCCACCGGGGTGTGGGGGGAGGTGAGCAGTTCTTC. Translated: CASSHRGVGGGEQFF. This sequence joins TRBV11-3 and TRBJ2-1, with D possibly matching TRBD2 (6 bases). This CDR3 region has 15 residues. The germline V gene has CDR1 SGHNT and CDR2 YENEEA. Trimming took off 5 bases at V and 9 bases at J, with 20 bases between the two ends.

In nucleotides, the CDR3 is TGCGCCAGCAGCTGGACAGACTACACAGATACGCAGTATTTT. Translated, it gives CASSWTDYTDTQYF. The chain joins TRBV5-1 to TRBJ2-3; tentatively, D is TRBD1 (6 bases). Between the trimmed V and J ends, which lost 3 bases and 2 bases, there was a span of 10 bases. From germline, CDR1 is SGHRS and CDR2 YFSETQ. The CDR3 runs 14 residues.

This rearrangement joins TRBV3-1 (or the pseudogene TRBV3-2) to TRBJ2-4; D gene ambiguous. Germline V gene lookup returns CDR1 LGHDT and CDR2 YNNKEL (reference sequence). This CDR3 comprises 16 residues. With 0 bases removed from V and 0 bases from J, the gap between germline ends came to 9 bases. The CDR3 protein is CASSQDLGLAKNIQYF. The CDR3 DNA follows: TGTGCCAGCAGCCAAGATCTGGGCTTAGCCAAAAACATTCAGTACTTC.

V and J are TRBV24-1 and TRBJ1-2, with a tentative D call TRBD1 (5 bases). The CDR3 is 15 amino acids. Germline lookup yields CDR1 KGHDR and CDR2 SFDVKD. V was clipped by 10 bases and J by 2 bases, with 19 bases between them. The CDR3 spells CATLGRVNLNYGYTF. As DNA, the CDR3 is TGTGCCACTCTGGGCAGGGTTAACCTCAACTATGGCTACACCTTC.

The CDR3 coding sequence is TGTGCCAGCAGCAGAGACGGACAGGGGGGCGAGCAGTACTTC. It yields the protein CASSRDGQGGEQYF. This sequence joins TRBV7-6 and TRBJ2-7; TRBD1 aligns across 10 bases. This CDR3 is built from 14 residues. The junction had 7 bases not matched to a gene; V was cut back by 5 bases and J by 6 bases. Germline CDR1 is SGHVS and CDR2 is FNYEAQ.

This clone was counted many times. This chain uses TRBV5-6 with TRBJ1-1, with unresolved D. Germline V gene lookup returns CDR1 SGHDT and CDR2 YYEEEE. Trimming removed 1 base from V and 1 base from J, with 5 bases in between. The CDR3 length is 13 residues. The CDR3 protein is CASSLYRNTEAFF. As DNA, the CDR3 is TGTGCCAGCAGCTTGTACAGGAACACTGAAGCTTTCTTT.

V usage is TRBV11-1 and J usage is TRBJ1-2; D not resolved. V lost 6 bases, J lost 2 bases, and 10 bases lay in between. Germline V gene sequence: CDR1 SGHAT, CDR2 FQDESV (reference sequence). CDR3 length equals 13 residues. The CDR3 DNA reads TGTGCCAGCAGGGGAGGCGGGAACTATGGCTACACCTTC. It codes for CASRGGGNYGYTF.

The chain joins TRBV27 to TRBJ2-7; D is perhaps TRBD1 (6 bases). Between the trimmed V and J ends, which lost 2 bases and 7 bases, there was a span of 15 bases. The CDR3 runs to 14 residues. CDR1 and CDR2 (germline): MNHEY, SMNVEV (reference sequence). The CDR3 sequence: CASSLGTGSWEQYF. CDR3 bases: TGTGCCAGCAGTTTAGGAACAGGGAGTTGGGAGCAGTACTTC.

The chain couples TRBV6-6 to TRBJ2-2, with D perhaps matching TRBD1 (6 bases). From germline, CDR1 is MNHNY and CDR2 SVGAGI (reference sequence). The CDR3 loop spans 14 amino acids. The V end was cut by 7 bases, the J end by 0 bases, with 9 bases between. CDR3 sequence: CASKGQTNTGELFF. The CDR3 DNA reads TGTGCCAGCAAAGGACAGACGAACACCGGGGAGCTGTTTTTT.

V is TRBV2 and J is TRBJ2-2; D is perhaps TRBD1 (5 bases). Germline lookup yields CDR1 SNHLY and CDR2 FYNNEI. This CDR3 spans 13 amino acids. V lost 6 bases and J lost 1, with 6 bases in between. The CDR3 region is CASSGQNTGELFF. The DNA of the CDR3 is TGTGCCAGCAGCGGACAGAACACCGGGGAGCTGTTTTTT.

The V and J genes are TRBV15 and TRBJ2-1, with 12 bases fitting TRBD2. With 2 bases clipped from V and 7 bases from J, the junction kept 9 bases outside the gene matches. Germline V gene sequence: CDR1 LNHNV, CDR2 YYDKDF (reference sequence). There are 17 residues in the CDR3. As DNA, the CDR3 is TGTGCCACCAGCAGAAACCCCCTAGCGGGGGGGCGGAATGAGCAGTTCTTC. Its protein is CATSRNPLAGGRNEQFF.

The V call is TRBV10-3, the J call TRBJ2-5, with 9 bases that match TRBD1. Looked up from germline, CDR1 is ENHRY and CDR2 is SYGVKD. V trimming: 4 bases; J trimming: 5 bases; junction bases outside the gene matches: 8. CDR3 size: 15 residues. CDR3 residues: CAISVPGQGGETQYF. CDR3 DNA sequence: TGTGCCATCAGTGTACCGGGACAGGGAGGGGAGACCCAGTACTTC.

The sample holds one count of this clone. This chain links TRBV19 with TRBJ1-1, with D maybe TRBD1 (5 bases). The V gene lost 3 bases and the J gene lost 4 bases, with 12 bases spanning the gap. The CDR3 length is 14 residues. Germline values: CDR1 LNHDA, CDR2 SQIVND (reference sequence). The CDR3, as DNA: TGTGCCAGTAGTATGAGGGAGGGGAGCACTGAAGCTTTCTTT. Amino acid sequence: CASSMREGSTEAFF.